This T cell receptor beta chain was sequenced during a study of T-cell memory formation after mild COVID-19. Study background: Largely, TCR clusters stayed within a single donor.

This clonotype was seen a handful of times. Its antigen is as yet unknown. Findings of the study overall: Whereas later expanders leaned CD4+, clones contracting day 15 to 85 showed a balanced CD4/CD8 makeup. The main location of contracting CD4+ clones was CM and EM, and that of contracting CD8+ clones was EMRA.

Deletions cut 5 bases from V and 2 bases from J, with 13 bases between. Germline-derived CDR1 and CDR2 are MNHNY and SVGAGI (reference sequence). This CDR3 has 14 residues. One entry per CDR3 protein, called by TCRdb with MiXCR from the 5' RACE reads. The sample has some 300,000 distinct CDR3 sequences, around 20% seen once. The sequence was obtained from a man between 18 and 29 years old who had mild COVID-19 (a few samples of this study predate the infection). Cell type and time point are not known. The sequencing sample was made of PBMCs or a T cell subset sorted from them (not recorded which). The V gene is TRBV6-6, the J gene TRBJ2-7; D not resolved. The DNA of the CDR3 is TGTGCCAGCAGTCCGCCCCTTCCAACCTACGAGCAGTACTTC. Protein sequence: CASSPPLPTYEQYF.